This T cell receptor (beta chain) originates from a study of blood T cells in healthy people across ages. A sample-barcoded 5' primer and a J-beta primer mix were used in a second PCR of about 6 to 11 cycles. The template-switch adaptor was a 5' adaptor with 12 random nucleotides. It tagged each cDNA molecule. A single record per CDR3 protein comes from TCRdb applying MiXCR to the 5' RACE reads. The repertoire has 1.2 million to 1.5 million distinct CDR3 sequences, approximately 59% of them found once; the top ten carry over 5%. The authors extracted at least 6 micrograms of total RNA per sample. Broader study findings: Estimated diversity across one million T cells was deemed an underestimate. The study found TCR beta diversity correlated strongly with naive T cell percentage.

Unmatched junction bases numbered 10, after V lost 4 bases and J lost 11 bases. CDR1 MNHEY and CDR2 SMNVEV come from the germline V gene (reference sequence). The CDR3 loop spans 14 amino acids. Points on this clonotype: Its matching antigen is unknown.

The sample taken for sequencing was blood. The chain joins TRBV27 to TRBJ2-5; TRBD2 aligns across 10 bases. The receptor comes from a man aged 18 to 35 in good health. CDR3 region: CASSWGTSVYEQYF. The CDR3 DNA is TGTGCCAGCAGTTGGGGGACTAGCGTTTATGAGCAGTACTTC.